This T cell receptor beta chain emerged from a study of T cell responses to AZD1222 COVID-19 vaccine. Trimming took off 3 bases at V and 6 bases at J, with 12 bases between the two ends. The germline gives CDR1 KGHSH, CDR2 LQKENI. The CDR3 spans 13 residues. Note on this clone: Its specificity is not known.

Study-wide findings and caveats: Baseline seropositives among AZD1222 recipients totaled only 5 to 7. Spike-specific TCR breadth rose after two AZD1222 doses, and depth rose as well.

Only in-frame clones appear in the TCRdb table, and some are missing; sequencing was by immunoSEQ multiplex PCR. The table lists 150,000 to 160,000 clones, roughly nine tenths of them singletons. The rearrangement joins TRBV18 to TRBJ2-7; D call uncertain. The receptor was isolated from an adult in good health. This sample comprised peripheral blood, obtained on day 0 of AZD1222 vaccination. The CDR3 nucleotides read TGTGCCAGCTCACCTCCGACGGTTTCCGAGCAGTACTTC. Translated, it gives CASSPPTVSEQYF.